Listed below are T cell receptor beta chains from one sample, sequenced in a study of T cell repertoires in cytomegalovirus infection. No antigen has been identified for these receptors. MiXCR, applied by TCRdb to the reads, yields one record per CDR3 protein. The sample shows just under 500,000 distinct CDR3 sequences, 30% to 40% of them seen only once. The input for sequencing was cultured PBMCs, taken from culture after CMV antigen stimulation. The receptor set was obtained from a human donor in good health (CMV status not recorded). Some clones in this sample may be carry-over from other donors' samples. CDR3s include the opening cysteine and the closing phenylalanine or tryptophan. A clone size is listed for some rows: how often the clone was seen (once, few, many), or a class if it is expanded.

v_gene	j_gene	abundance	CDR3aa
TRBV6-6	TRBJ1-6	NA	CASRTRGSPLHF
TRBV3-1	TRBJ2-3	NA	CASSLRRTSGSWDTDTQYF
TRBV19	TRBJ2-7	few	CASSRDTSYEQYF
TRBV7-2	TRBJ2-1	many	CAVDRGGKNEQFF
TRBV20-1	TRBJ2-3	NA	CSAPRAGGTQYF
TRBV7-2	TRBJ2-3	many	CASSRPRGGGLSTDTQYF
TRBV11-1	TRBJ2-7	NA	CASSSPDRGFYEQYF
TRBV7-8	TRBJ2-3	NA	CASIGRRTDTQYF
TRBV6-2/TRBV6-3	TRBJ2-5	NA	CASRPLAGVQKTQYF
TRBV24-1	TRBJ2-1	few	CATSDRDSSSYNEQFF
TRBV7-2	TRBJ2-2	once	CASSRRGELFF
TRBV7-6	TRBJ2-1	many	CASSSRQGGEQFF
TRBV6-6	TRBJ2-2	NA	CASSGQSMLNTGELFF
TRBV7-8	TRBJ2-4	many	CASSWPGRAGKNIQYF
TRBV7-3	TRBJ2-1	NA	CASSLETTIYNEQFF
TRBV7-6	TRBJ2-3	once	CASSLAGGMTDTQYF
TRBV19	TRBJ1-1	NA	CASRGVLRNEAFF
TRBV4-2	TRBJ1-1	few	CASSQDRGAGNTEAFF
TRBV19	TRBJ2-1	NA	CASSRRGALYNEQFF
TRBV7-2	TRBJ2-4	many	CASSSRGHIQYF
TRBV7-2	TRBJ2-1	many	CASSLGTSGLNEQFF
TRBV7-2	TRBJ2-6	NA	CASSPDPGLARSGANVLTF
TRBV29-1	TRBJ2-5	NA	CSVEKRGAGETQYF
TRBV7-9	TRBJ2-1	NA	CASSSPDGRAVDNEQFF
TRBV30	TRBJ1-3	NA	CAWSVPGTLGNTIYF
TRBV20-1	TRBJ2-3	few	CSARDPSGRAKDTQYF
TRBV27	TRBJ1-5	few	CASSRSGQGRQPQHF
TRBV19	TRBJ1-1	few	CASSYDSGMRAFF
TRBV7-3	TRBJ2-1	NA	CASSPRTSAVNEQFF